This TCR beta chain was sequenced during a study of CD8+ T cells in alopecia areata. Treatment of the sample: oral pan-JAK inhibitor, 5-10 mg twice daily. Reverse transcribed after extraction, RNA yielded cDNA as the sequencing template. TCRdb's table, derived via immunoSEQ multiplex PCR, lists solely in-frame clones and lacks some. The sample lists some 180,000 clones; 40% to 55% were seen once. The germline V gene encodes CDR1 KGHSH and CDR2 LQKENI. The CDR3 has 16 amino acids. V was pared by 0 bases and J by 5 bases, with 10 bases of the junction left unmatched. The rearrangement joins TRBV18 to TRBJ2-7; 7 bases are a match to TRBD1. The source material was CD8+ T cells sorted from blood, sampled around week 54, from a patient treated with tofacitinib. The clonotype comes from a human donor with alopecia areata. CDR3 loop: CASSPPRTGRYHEQYF. The CDR3 DNA follows: TGTGCCAGCTCACCACCTAGGACAGGTAGATATCACGAGCAGTACTTC.